The clone carrying this T cell receptor beta chain has a single count. No antigen is known for it. Under recently defined diagnostic criteria, the patients with Susac syndrome qualified as having definite or probable disease. About 0.5 to 1 ug RNA was reverse transcribed with random hexamers. TCR beta CDR3 was amplified by immunoSEQ multiplex PCR. This amplification extended across 54 Vbeta and 13 Jbeta segments. MiXCR was run by TCRdb on the immunoSEQ multiplex PCR reads, yielding one entry per CDR3 protein. Here the sample spans around 200,000 distinct CDR3 sequences, around 95% being singletons. These data originate in a study of CD8 T cells in Susac syndrome. Looking at the study overall: Within the group of sequenced Susac syndrome patients, five or six had active disease and fewer than 10 were in remission. The study, taken as a whole, reports: CD8+ clonal expansion in Susac peaked in TEMRA cells and active patients.

The CDR3 runs to 16 residues. The V and J ends lost 5 bases and 5 bases respectively, with 19 bases between them. The rearrangement links TRBV12-3 or TRBV12-4 to TRBJ2-4; no firm D call. This receptor was taken from a human donor with Susac syndrome. Sequenced material: CD8+ T cells from PBMCs. CDR3 bases: TGTGCCAGCAGTCCGAGGACCTCTCTTCCCGAAAACATTCAGTACTTC. Residues: CASSPRTSLPENIQYF.